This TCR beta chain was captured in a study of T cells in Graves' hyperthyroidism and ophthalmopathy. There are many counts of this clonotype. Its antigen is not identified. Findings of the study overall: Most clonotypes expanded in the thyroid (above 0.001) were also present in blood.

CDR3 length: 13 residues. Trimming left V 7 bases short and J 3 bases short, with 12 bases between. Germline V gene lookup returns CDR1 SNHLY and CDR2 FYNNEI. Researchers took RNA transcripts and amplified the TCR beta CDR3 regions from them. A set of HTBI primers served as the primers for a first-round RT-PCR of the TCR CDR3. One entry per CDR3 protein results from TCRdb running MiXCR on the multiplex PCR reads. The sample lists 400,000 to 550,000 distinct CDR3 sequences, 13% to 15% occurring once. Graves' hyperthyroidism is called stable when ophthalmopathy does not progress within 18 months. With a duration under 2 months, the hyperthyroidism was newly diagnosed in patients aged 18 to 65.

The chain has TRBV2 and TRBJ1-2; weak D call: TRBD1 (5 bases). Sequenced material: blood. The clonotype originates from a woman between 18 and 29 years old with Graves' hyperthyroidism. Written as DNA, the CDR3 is TGTGCCAGCAAGCCTCCCAGGGACTATGGCTACACCTTC. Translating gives CASKPPRDYGYTF.